This T cell receptor (beta chain) was found in a study of T cells after somatic rescue of genetic block. Germline CDR1 KGHSH, CDR2 LQKENI. Trimming removed 3 bases from V and 1 base from J, with 3 bases in between. The CDR3 totals 12 residues. Clones were sequenced by immunoSEQ multiplex PCR, and TCRdb holds only the in-frame ones, with some missing. Altogether 80,000 to 100,000 clones are present, about 90% being singletons, with the ten largest covering around 1.6%. This receptor was obtained from a woman younger than 35. This sequence joins TRBV18 and TRBJ2-5; D gene ambiguous. The sequencing sample was made of peripheral blood mononuclear cells (PBMCs). CDR3 region: CASSPSQETQYF. The DNA of the CDR3 is TGTGCCAGCTCACCCTCCCAAGAGACCCAGTACTTC.